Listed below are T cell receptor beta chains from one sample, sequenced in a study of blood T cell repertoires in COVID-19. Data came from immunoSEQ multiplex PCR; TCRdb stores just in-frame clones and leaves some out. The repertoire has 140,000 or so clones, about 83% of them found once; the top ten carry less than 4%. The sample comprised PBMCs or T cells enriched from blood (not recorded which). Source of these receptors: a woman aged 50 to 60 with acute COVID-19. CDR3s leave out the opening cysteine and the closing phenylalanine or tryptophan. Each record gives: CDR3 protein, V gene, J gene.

CDR3: ASSLAGETYNEQF
V: TRBV5-1
J: TRBJ2-1

CDR3: ASSPYHMYQETQY
V: TRBV18
J: TRBJ2-5

CDR3: ASSQDPGREVRETQY
V: TRBV3-1/TRBV3-2
J: TRBJ2-5

CDR3: ASSHSRSRPNTGELF
V: TRBV7-9
J: TRBJ2-2

CDR3: ASSLQGATNEKLF
V: TRBV28
J: TRBJ1-4

CDR3: ASSDWGEQGGDTQY
V: TRBV6-1
J: TRBJ2-3

CDR3: ASRAGGQTGELF
V: TRBV14
J: TRBJ2-2

CDR3: ASSMSGSFEKLF
V: TRBV19
J: TRBJ1-4

CDR3: ASSLATAAASNQPQH
V: TRBV28
J: TRBJ1-5

CDR3: ASSSGGFGYT
V: TRBV27
J: TRBJ1-2

CDR3: ASSRGVGGYT
V: TRBV28
J: TRBJ1-2

CDR3: ATSDLDSSRDTQY
V: TRBV24-1
J: TRBJ2-3

CDR3: ASSPGQLNQPQH
V: TRBV28
J: TRBJ1-5

CDR3: ASSPTGTSGVRAQY
V: TRBV3-1/TRBV3-2
J: TRBJ2-5

CDR3: ASSYGTARRNTEAF
V: TRBV5-6
J: TRBJ1-1

CDR3: ASSLNQYEQY
V: TRBV5-1
J: TRBJ2-7

CDR3: ASSFLGQGTGNTIY
V: TRBV5-6
J: TRBJ1-3

CDR3: ASSPGLASTGELF
V: TRBV18
J: TRBJ2-2

CDR3: ASSDDRFGLAGYNEQF
V: TRBV2
J: TRBJ2-1

CDR3: ASSPHGGGTEAF
V: TRBV9
J: TRBJ1-1

CDR3: ASSPPSVAGGSGEQF
V: TRBV18
J: TRBJ2-1

CDR3: ASSSRGQGPVDYEQY
V: TRBV11-3
J: TRBJ2-7

CDR3: ASSPGLAGTGELF
V: TRBV7-3
J: TRBJ2-2

CDR3: ASSLTGQIYGYT
V: TRBV7-9
J: TRBJ1-2